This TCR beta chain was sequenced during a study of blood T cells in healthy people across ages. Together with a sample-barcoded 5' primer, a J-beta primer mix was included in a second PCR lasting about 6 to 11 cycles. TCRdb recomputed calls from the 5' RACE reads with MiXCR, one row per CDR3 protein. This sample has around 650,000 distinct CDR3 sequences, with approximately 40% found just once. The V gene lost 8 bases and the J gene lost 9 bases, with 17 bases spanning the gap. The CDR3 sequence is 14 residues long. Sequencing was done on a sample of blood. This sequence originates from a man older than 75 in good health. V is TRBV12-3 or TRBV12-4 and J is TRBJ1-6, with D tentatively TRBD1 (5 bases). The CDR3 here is CASGLQGNGSPLHF. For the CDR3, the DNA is TGTGCCAGCGGGCTCCAGGGTAATGGTTCACCCCTCCACTTT.